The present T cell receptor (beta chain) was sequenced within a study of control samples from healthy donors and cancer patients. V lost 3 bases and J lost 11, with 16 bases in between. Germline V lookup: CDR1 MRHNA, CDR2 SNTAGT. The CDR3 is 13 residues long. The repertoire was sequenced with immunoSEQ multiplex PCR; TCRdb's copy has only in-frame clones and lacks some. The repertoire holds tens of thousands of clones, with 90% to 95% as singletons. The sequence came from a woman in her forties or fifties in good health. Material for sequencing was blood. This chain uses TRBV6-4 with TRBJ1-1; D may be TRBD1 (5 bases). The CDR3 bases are TGTGCCAGCAGTGAGACATTACAGGCCTCCGCTTTCTTT. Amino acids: CASSETLQASAFF.